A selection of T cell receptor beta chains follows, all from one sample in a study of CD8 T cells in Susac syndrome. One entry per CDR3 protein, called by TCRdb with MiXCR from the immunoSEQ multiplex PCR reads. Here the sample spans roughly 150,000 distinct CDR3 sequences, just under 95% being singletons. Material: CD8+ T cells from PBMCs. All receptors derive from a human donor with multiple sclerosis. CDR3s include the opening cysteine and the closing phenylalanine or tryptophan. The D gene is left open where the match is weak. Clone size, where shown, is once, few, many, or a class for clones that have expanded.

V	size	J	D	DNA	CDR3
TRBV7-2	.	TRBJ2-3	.	TGTGCCAGCAGCTTCAGATCGATCGCAGATACGCAGTATTTT	CASSFRSIADTQYF
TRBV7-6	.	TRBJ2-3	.	TGTGCCAGCAGCCCTCTGTGGCGGGGAGGTTCCACAGATACGCAGTATTTT	CASSPLWRGGSTDTQYF
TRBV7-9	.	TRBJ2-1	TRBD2	TGTGCCAGCAGCCCACCCGGCTCCCTGCGGGGGGGCAGCAGCGAGTTCTTC	CASSPPGSLRGGSSEFF
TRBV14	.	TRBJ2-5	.	TGTGCCAGCAGCCAAGATGGGCAATTAGGAGAGACCCAGTACTTC	CASSQDGQLGETQYF
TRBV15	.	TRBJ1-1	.	TGTGCCACCAGCCTGGGGGTCACTGAAGCTTTCTTT	CATSLGVTEAFF
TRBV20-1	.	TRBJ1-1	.	TGCTTGACAGCCTACTTGAACACTGAAGCTTTCTTT	CLTAYLNTEAFF
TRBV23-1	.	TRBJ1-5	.	TGCGCCAGCAGTCAAGTGAAGGGGCCAGACCCCAATCAGCCCCAGCATTTT	CASSQVKGPDPNQPQHF
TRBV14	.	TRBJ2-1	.	TGTGCCAGCAGCCAAGAGGGACTTAGGCCCTACAATGAGCAGTTCTTC	CASSQEGLRPYNEQFF
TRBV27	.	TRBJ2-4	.	TGTGCCAGCACCAACATAGGGGCCAAAAACATTCAGTACTTC	CASTNIGAKNIQYF
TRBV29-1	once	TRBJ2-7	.	TGCAGCGTTGATGCAGGGTACGAGCAGTACTTC	CSVDAGYEQYF
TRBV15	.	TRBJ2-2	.	TGTGCCACCAGCAGATACAGGGAGCCGAACACCGGGGAGCTGTTTTTT	CATSRYREPNTGELFF
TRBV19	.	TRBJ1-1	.	TGTGCCAGTAGTATTCAGGGCGAAGCTTTCTTT	CASSIQGEAFF
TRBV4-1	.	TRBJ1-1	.	TGCGCCAGCAGCCATCCCCGCCCCGAGCGGGCTTTCTTT	CASSHPRPERAFF
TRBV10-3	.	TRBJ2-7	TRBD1	TGTGCCACCGTACAGGGGAACGAGCAGTACTTC	CATVQGNEQYF
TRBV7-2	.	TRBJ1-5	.	TGTGCCAGCAGCTTAGGATCGGGGAGCAATCAGCCCCAGCATTTT	CASSLGSGSNQPQHF
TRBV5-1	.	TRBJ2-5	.	TGCGCCAGCAGCCCAAGGGAAGGGTCGGGAGAGACCCAGTACTTC	CASSPREGSGETQYF
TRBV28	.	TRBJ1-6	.	TGTGCCAGCAGTTTGGGGCTGAAGTCACCCCTCCACTTT	CASSLGLKSPLHF
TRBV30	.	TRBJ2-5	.	TGTGCCTGGAACTCGAGGGGCATGGAGACCCAGTACTTC	CAWNSRGMETQYF
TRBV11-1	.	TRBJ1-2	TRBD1	TGTGCCAGTATCGACCGGGACAGACTAAGTCAGGGTGATACTAACTATGGCTACACCTTC	CASIDRDRLSQGDTNYGYTF
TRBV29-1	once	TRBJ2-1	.	TGCAGCGCCATCCCGGACCGGGGGGCGGAGTACAATGAGCAGTTCTTC	CSAIPDRGAEYNEQFF
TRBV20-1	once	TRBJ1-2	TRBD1	TGCAGTGCCCGTGGACAGGGGGCCGGCTATGGCTACACCTTC	CSARGQGAGYGYTF
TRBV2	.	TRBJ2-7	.	TGTGCCAGCAACCCCAGGGGGGTCTACGAGCAGTACTTC	CASNPRGVYEQYF
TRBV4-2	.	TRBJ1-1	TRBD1	TGTGCCAGCAGCCACCCCGACAGGGTTAGCGACACTGAAGCTTTCTTT	CASSHPDRVSDTEAFF
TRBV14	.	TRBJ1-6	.	TGTGCCAGCAGCCAAGATCTGGACATCTCCCTAGCCACCCTCCACTTT	CASSQDLDISLATLHF
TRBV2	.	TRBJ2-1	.	TGTGCCAGCAGGCCCGGCAGGGTTATGGCCTATGAGCAGTTCTTC	CASRPGRVMAYEQFF
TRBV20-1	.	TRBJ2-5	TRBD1	TGCAGTGCTAGAGACTTGACAGGGCCGGGCGTAGAGACCCAGTACTTC	CSARDLTGPGVETQYF
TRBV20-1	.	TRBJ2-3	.	TGCAGTGCTAGTGGAGTTACGCAGTATTTT	CSASGVTQYF
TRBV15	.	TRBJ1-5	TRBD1	TGTGCCACCGAGGGGACAGGGCTCGCCAATCAGCCCCAGCATTTT	CATEGTGLANQPQHF
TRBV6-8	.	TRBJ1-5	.	TGTGCCAGCAGTCCTGCGGGGCGGAAAAATCAGCCCCAGCATTTT	CASSPAGRKNQPQHF
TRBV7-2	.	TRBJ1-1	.	TGTGCCAGCAGCTTCCTAGCCGGGGCCAGGAGGAAGGGTGAAGCTTTCTTT	CASSFLAGARRKGEAFF
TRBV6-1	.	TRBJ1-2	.	TGTGCCAGCAGTTATAGTCCCAACTATGGCTACACCTTC	CASSYSPNYGYTF
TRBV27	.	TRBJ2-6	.	TGTGCCAGCAGGCGTGGGGTGGGGGACTCTGGGGCCAACGTCCTGACTTTC	CASRRGVGDSGANVLTF
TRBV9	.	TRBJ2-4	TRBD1	TGTGCCAGCAGCTTCCTCGGGACAGGGGACATTCAGTACTTC	CASSFLGTGDIQYF
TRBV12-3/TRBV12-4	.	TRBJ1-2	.	TGTGCCAGCAGTCAGAGGGCGGGCTATGGCTACACCTTC	CASSQRAGYGYTF
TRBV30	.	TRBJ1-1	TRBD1	TGTGCCTGGAGGTTATTACAGGGGGCGAACACTGAAGCTTTCTTT	CAWRLLQGANTEAFF
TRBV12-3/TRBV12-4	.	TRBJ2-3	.	TGTGCCTCAGAGGGTCGCACAGATACGCAGTATTTT	CASEGRTDTQYF
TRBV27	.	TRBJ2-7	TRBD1	TGTGCCAGCAGTTTAGGACAGGTCAGCGAGCAGTACTTC	CASSLGQVSEQYF
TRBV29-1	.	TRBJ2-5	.	TGCAGCGCCGGTAGGGCCAACCGGCGAGAGACCCAGTACTTC	CSAGRANRRETQYF
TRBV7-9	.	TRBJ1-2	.	TGTGCCAGCAGCTTTGAGGGCTACACCTTC	CASSFEGYTF
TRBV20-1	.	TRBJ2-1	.	TGCAGTGCTAGAGATCGCGGGCGGGGCACCTACAATGAGCAGTTCTTC	CSARDRGRGTYNEQFF
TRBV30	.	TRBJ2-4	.	TGTGCCTGGTCGGGGGACGCCAAAAACATTCAGTACTTC	CAWSGDAKNIQYF
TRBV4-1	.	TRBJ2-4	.	TGCGCCAGCAGCCTAAGTCAAGCAGACATTCAGTACTTC	CASSLSQADIQYF
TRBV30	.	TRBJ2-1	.	TGTGCCTGGAGTTCCCCGGCGGGGAGAACCTACAATGAGCAGTTCTTC	CAWSSPAGRTYNEQFF
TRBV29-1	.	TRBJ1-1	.	TGCAGCGTTGAAGGAAGGGGCAGGGAGGTCTCGGACACTGAAGCTTTCTTT	CSVEGRGREVSDTEAFF
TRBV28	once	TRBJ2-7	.	TGTGCCAGCAGAGAAGGGGCTACCTACGAGCAGTACTTC	CASREGATYEQYF
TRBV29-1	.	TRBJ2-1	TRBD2	TGCAGCGTTGAAGGTAGCGGGACCTACAATGAGCAGTTCTTC	CSVEGSGTYNEQFF
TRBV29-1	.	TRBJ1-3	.	TGCAGCGTTGATACAGGCTCTGGAAACACCATATATTTT	CSVDTGSGNTIYF
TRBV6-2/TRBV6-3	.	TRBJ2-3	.	TGTGCCAGCAGGACCTACGCCCAGCGGCGAAAAGATACGCAGTATTTT	CASRTYAQRRKDTQYF
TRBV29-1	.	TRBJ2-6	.	TGCAGCGTTGAAGGTCAGGGTGACTCTGGGGCCAACGTCCTGACTTTC	CSVEGQGDSGANVLTF
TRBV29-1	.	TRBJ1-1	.	TGCAGCGCTGGGAGATTGGGGGGACCTGAAGCTTTCTTT	CSAGRLGGPEAFF
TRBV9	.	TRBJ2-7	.	TGTGCCAGCAGCGCGCCAAGCTCCTACGAGCAGTACTTC	CASSAPSSYEQYF
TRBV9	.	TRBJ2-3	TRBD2	TGTGCCAGCAGCGTGGGCGGGGGGGCGCAGTATTTT	CASSVGGGAQYF
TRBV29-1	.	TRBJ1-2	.	TGCAGCGTTGGAGAGGGATCCTATGGCTACACCTTC	CSVGEGSYGYTF
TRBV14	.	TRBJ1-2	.	TGTGCCAGCAGCCAATCTAGCAACTATGGCTACACCTTC	CASSQSSNYGYTF
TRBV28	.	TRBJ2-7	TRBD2	TGTGCCAGCAGTTTATTCAAGGGACTAGCGGACGAGCAGTACTTC	CASSLFKGLADEQYF
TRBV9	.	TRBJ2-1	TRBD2	TGTGCCAGCAGCGTAGCGAGAGTAGCGGGGGGTAACGAGCAGTTCTTC	CASSVARVAGGNEQFF
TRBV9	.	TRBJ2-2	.	TGTGCCAGCACCCGGGGGGCCGGGAACACCGGGGAGCTGTTTTTT	CASTRGAGNTGELFF
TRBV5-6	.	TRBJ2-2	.	TGTGCCAGCAGCTTCGACAGCGCGAACACCGGGGAGCTGTTTTTT	CASSFDSANTGELFF
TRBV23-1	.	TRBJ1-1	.	TGCGCCAGCAGAGACAGGAAAACTAACACTGAAGCTTTCTTT	CASRDRKTNTEAFF
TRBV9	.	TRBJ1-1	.	TGTGCCAGCAGCGTAGGGTCAGGCGCTGAAGCTTTCTTT	CASSVGSGAEAFF